The 3 T cell receptor beta chains reported below all come from one sample, sequenced in a study of cytomegalovirus exposure and HLA in healthy donors. Researchers ran the PCR with 60 Vbeta and 13 Jbeta primers. Method: immunoSEQ multiplex PCR; TCRdb's copy keeps in-frame clones and lacks some. The sample has over 85,000 clones, approximately 7.1% seen once. The sequenced material came from PBMCs. These receptors originate from a man in his fifties or sixties in good health and CMV-seronegative.

The chain joins TRBV7-2 to TRBJ2-7; 8 nucleotides line up with TRBD2. This CDR3 is 14 amino acids long. The J segment lost 4 bases and the V segment lost 3 bases, leaving 5 bases of the junction unmatched. Germline V gene sequence: CDR1 SGHTA, CDR2 FQGNSA. The CDR3 spells CASSFSSGGYEQYF. The CDR3 coding sequence is TGTGCCAGCAGCTTCTCCAGCGGGGGATACGAGCAGTACTTC.

In its sample, this clone was seen a few times. The V and J genes are TRBV7-9 and TRBJ2-3, with 8 positions matching TRBD2. The ends lost 10 bases at V and 1 base at J; junction bases unmatched: 7. Looked up from germline, CDR1 is SEHNR and CDR2 is FQNEAQ (reference sequence). The CDR3 loop spans 14 amino acids. The CDR3 protein is CATVPGGGTDTQYF. Here the CDR3 DNA reads TGTGCCACCGTCCCGGGGGGGGGCACAGATACGCAGTATTTT. Full variable domain (missing parts from reference TRBV7-9 and TRBJ2-3): DTGVSQNPRHKITKRGQNVTFRCDPISEHNRLYWYRQTLGQGPEFLTYFQNEAQLEKSRLLSDRFSAERPKGSFSTLEIQRTEQGDSAMYLCATVPGGGTDTQYFGPGTRLTVL.

V usage is TRBV28 and J usage is TRBJ1-5, with a weak D call TRBD1 (6 bases). The V gene's germline CDR1 is MDHEN and CDR2 SYDVKM. The CDR3 runs 15 residues. Trimming took off 2 bases at V and 5 bases at J, with 13 bases between the two ends. The chain's CDR3 is CASSLGGAGDQPQHF. The CDR3 coding sequence is TGTGCCAGCAGTTTAGGGGGGGCGGGGGATCAGCCCCAGCATTTT.